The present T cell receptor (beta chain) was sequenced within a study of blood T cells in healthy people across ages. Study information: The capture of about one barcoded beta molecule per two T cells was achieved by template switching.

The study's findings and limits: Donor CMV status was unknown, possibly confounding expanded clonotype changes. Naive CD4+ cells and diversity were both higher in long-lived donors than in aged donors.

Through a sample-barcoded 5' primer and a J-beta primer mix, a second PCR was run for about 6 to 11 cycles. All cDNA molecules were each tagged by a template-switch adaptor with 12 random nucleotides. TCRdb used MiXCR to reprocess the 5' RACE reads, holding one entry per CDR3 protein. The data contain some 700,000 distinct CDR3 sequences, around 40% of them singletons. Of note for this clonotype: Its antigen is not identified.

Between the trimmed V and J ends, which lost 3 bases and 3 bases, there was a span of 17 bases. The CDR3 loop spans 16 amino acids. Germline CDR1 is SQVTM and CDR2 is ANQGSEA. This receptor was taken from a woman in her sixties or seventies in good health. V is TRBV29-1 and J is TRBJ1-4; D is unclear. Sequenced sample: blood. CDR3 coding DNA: TGCAGCGTTGAGGATCTAATTAGGGAACCTAATGAAAAACTGTTTTTT. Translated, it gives CSVEDLIREPNEKLFF.